The 29 T cell receptor beta chains reported below all come from one sample, sequenced in a study of cytomegalovirus exposure and HLA in healthy donors listed by TCRdb under 2017. Library method: the immunoSEQ multiplex PCR assay. The multiplex PCR relied on a mix of 60 forward primers for TCR Vbeta segments and 13 reverse primers for TCR Jbeta segments. Imported from immuneACCESS, the table was reduced by TCRdb to in-frame sequences with V and J called. These copies leave out some clones; in studies compared against another copy, an unresolved V gene accounts for under half, and the cause of the remainder is not known. The sample contains some 150,000 clones, 82% of them found a single time. Together, the top ten hold under 7.5% of the sample. Sequencing input: PBMCs. Receptors were obtained from a woman aged 45-59 years in good health and CMV-seropositive.

In DNA, the CDR3 is TGTGCCAGCGGGCGTAAAGACGGATATTCACCCCTCCACTTT. This translates into CASGRKDGYSPLHF. This chain links TRBV6-6 with TRBJ1-6, with no clear D. Per the germline V gene, CDR1 is MNHNY and CDR2 is SVGAGI (reference sequence). Trimming took 8 bases from V and 8 from J, leaving 16 bases between them. This CDR3 is 14 amino acids long.

CDR3 nucleotide sequence: TGTGCCTGGAGTGTAGCCGGGAGGGGGGCCCTCCACTTT. Protein sequence: CAWSVAGRGALHF. The rearrangement joins TRBV30 to TRBJ1-6, with D tentatively TRBD1 (6 bases). Germline CDR1 reads GTSNPN; CDR2 reads SVGIG (reference sequence). This CDR3 has 13 amino acids. Trimming took 0 bases from V and 14 from J, leaving 14 bases between them.

The V and J genes are TRBV7-9 and TRBJ1-1; no reliable D call. With 2 bases removed from V and 0 bases from J, the gap between germline ends came to 4 bases. The CDR3 consists of 13 residues. The germline V gene has CDR1 SEHNR and CDR2 FQNEAQ (reference sequence). CDR3 region: CASSLIVNTEAFF. Here the CDR3 DNA reads TGTGCCAGCAGCTTAATCGTGAACACTGAAGCTTTCTTT. The whole variable domain, filled in from reference TRBV7-9 and TRBJ1-1, reads DTGVSQNPRHKITKRGQNVTFRCDPISEHNRLYWYRQTLGQGPEFLTYFQNEAQLEKSRLLSDRFSAERPKGSFSTLEIQRTEQGDSAMYLCASSLIVNTEAFFGQGTRLTVV.

The chain employs TRBV4-3 and TRBJ2-1, with 8 bases that match TRBD2. The germline V gene has CDR1 LGHNA and CDR2 YSLEER. This CDR3 has 15 amino acids. The trim removed 0 bases at V and 10 bases at J, leaving 8 bases unmatched. CDR3 region: CASSQDPGLAGEQFF. The CDR3 coding sequence is TGCGCCAGCAGCCAAGATCCCGGACTAGCTGGGGAGCAGTTCTTC.

The chain has TRBV6-1 and TRBJ2-2, with D perhaps TRBD1 (6 bases). Trimming pared 7 bases from V and 7 bases from J, leaving 16 bases between. The CDR3 extends over 14 amino acids. From germline, CDR1 is MNHNS and CDR2 SASEGT. The CDR3 spells CASTPQGQGGELFF. CDR3 bases: TGTGCCAGCACGCCCCAGGGGCAGGGCGGGGAGCTGTTTTTT.

This clone was observed once. The chain recombines TRBV5-4 with TRBJ1-4; 10 nucleotides match TRBD1. Germline CDR1 reads SGHNT; CDR2 reads YYREEE (reference sequence). V lost 1 base, J lost 8 bases, and 5 bases stayed unmatched. CDR3 length: 15 residues. CDR3: CASSLIGQGDEKLFF. CDR3 sequence (DNA): TGTGCCAGCAGCTTGATTGGACAGGGGGACGAAAAACTGTTTTTT.

The chain has TRBV30 and TRBJ2-2; D might be TRBD1 (5 bases). The CDR3 contains 14 residues. The ends were cut back, 2 bases at V and 6 bases at J, with 13 bases in the middle. Per germline, CDR1 GTSNPN and CDR2 SVGIG (reference sequence). CDR3 nucleotide sequence: TGTGCCTGGAGTCCAGGGTTTGTGTCCGGGGAGCTGTTTTTT. Encoded protein: CAWSPGFVSGELFF.

This sequence joins TRBV29-1 and TRBJ1-4; perhaps TRBD1 as D (5 bases). Germline values: CDR1 SQVTM, CDR2 ANQGSEA. Trimming took 6 bases from V and 8 from J, leaving 13 bases between them. The CDR3 sequence is 12 residues long. CDR3 sequence reads: CSVGARGEKLFF. The CDR3 DNA reads TGCAGCGTAGGGGCCCGGGGGGAAAAACTGTTTTTT.

Here the CDR3 reads CASGLVLGRDVNQPQHF. Written as DNA, the CDR3 is TGTGCTAGTGGTTTGGTACTTGGCAGGGATGTAAATCAGCCCCAGCATTTT. The chain carries TRBV12-5 and TRBJ1-5; tentative D call: TRBD1 (5 bases). CDR1 and CDR2 from the germline V gene are LGHNT and FRNRAP. The CDR3 runs to 17 residues. The V gene lost 0 bases and the J gene lost 4 bases, with 16 bases spanning the gap.

The chain joins TRBV6-1 to TRBJ2-5; 9 nucleotides align to TRBD2. The end of the DNA fits TRBJ2-7 better, so the J call may be wrong. This CDR3 is built from 18 residues. Per germline, CDR1 MNHNS and CDR2 SASEGT. The CDR3 DNA is TGTGCCAGCAGTGAAGAGGCGCTAGCGGGGACGCACCCCTACGAGCAGTACTTC. Its translation is CASSEEALAGTHPYEQYF.

The chain couples TRBV19 to TRBJ2-5; D is perhaps TRBD2 (6 bases). The CDR3 covers 15 residues. The V and J ends lost 10 bases and 4 bases respectively, with 22 bases between them. CDR1 and CDR2 from the germline V gene are LNHDA and SQIVND (reference sequence). In DNA form, the CDR3 reads TGTGCCACCAACTGGGGGGTTGGTGTCGGAGAGACCCAGTACTTC. Amino acid sequence: CATNWGVGVGETQYF. Supplemented by reference TRBV19 and TRBJ2-5, the full variable domain reads DGGITQSPKYLFRKEGQNVTLSCEQNLNHDAMYWYRQDPGQGLRLIYYSQIVNDFQKGDIAEGYSVSREKKESFPLTVTSAQKNPTAFYLCATNWGVGVGETQYFGPGTRLLVL.

The chain uses TRBV25-1 and TRBJ2-2; 8 nucleotides align to TRBD2. V dropped 3 bases and J dropped 5; count of bases not matched to a gene: 2. Germline V gene data show CDR1 as MGHDK and CDR2 as SYGVNS. The CDR3 totals 14 residues. The CDR3 nucleotides are TGTGCCAGCAGTGATCGACTAGCGACCGGGGAGCTGTTTTTT. Its translation is CASSDRLATGELFF.

The V gene is TRBV7-6, the J gene TRBJ2-3, with 10 bases fitting TRBD1. CDR3 length: 17 residues. The V segment lost 5 bases and the J segment 2 bases; nucleotides outside the gene matches: 10. CDR1 and CDR2 from the germline V gene are SGHVS and FNYEAQ. The CDR3 reads CASSPIDRGRFTDTQYF. The CDR3 coding sequence is TGTGCCAGCAGCCCTATCGACAGGGGGCGGTTCACAGATACGCAGTATTTT.

CDR3: CASSLGRDRAGDTQYF. CDR3 nucleotides: TGTGCCAGCAGCTTAGGACGGGACAGGGCCGGAGATACGCAGTATTTT. The chain uses TRBV9 and TRBJ2-3; 9 bases map to TRBD1. Germline-derived CDR1 and CDR2 are SGDLS and YYNGEE. J lost 5 bases, V lost 4 bases, and 11 bases had no gene match. The CDR3 covers 16 residues.

This chain links TRBV13 with TRBJ2-3, with a weak D call TRBD2 (5 bases). Between the trimmed V and J ends, which lost 3 bases and 5 bases, there was a span of 15 bases. The germline CDR1 and CDR2 sequences are PRHDT and FYEKMQ (reference sequence). The CDR3 is made up of 15 amino acids. As DNA, the CDR3 is TGTGCCAGCAGCTTTGCCCGGGGAACGGAAGATACGCAGTATTTT. As protein: CASSFARGTEDTQYF.

CDR3 DNA sequence: TGTGCCAGCAGTCTAAGCGCAGGGGTATTTGGCTACACCTTC. Translating it yields CASSLSAGVFGYTF. J is TRBJ1-2 and V is TRBV27, with D tentatively TRBD1 (6 bases). The CDR3 has 14 residues. Per germline, CDR1 MNHEY and CDR2 SMNVEV (reference sequence). V dropped 5 bases and J dropped 7 bases, with 17 bases sitting between them.

The V call is TRBV27, the J call TRBJ2-7, with D perhaps matching TRBD2 (5 bases). The length of the CDR3 is 12 residues. The V end was cut by 8 bases, the J end by 6 bases, with 14 bases between. Germline CDR1 MNHEY, CDR2 SMNVEV (reference sequence). The CDR3 DNA sequence: TGTGCCAGCGGGCATAATCGGGGCGAGCAGTACTTC. Translation: CASGHNRGEQYF.

The chain links TRBV5-1 to TRBJ2-3, with 11 bases that match TRBD1. Germline V lookup: CDR1 SGHRS, CDR2 YFSETQ. The CDR3 runs to 17 residues. The junction had 8 bases not matched to a gene; V was cut back by 0 bases and J by 5 bases. CDR3 bases: TGCGCCAGCAGCTTGGCATCCGGGACAGGGGGTAGAGATACGCAGTATTTT. Its protein is CASSLASGTGGRDTQYF.

The V call is TRBV7-8, the J call TRBJ2-7; 9 nucleotides align to TRBD1. Losses at the gene ends were 3 bases for V and 6 bases for J; bases not matched to a gene: 6. Germline loops: CDR1 SGHVS, CDR2 FQNEAQ. CDR3 length: 14 residues. The CDR3 spells CASSFRRQGGEQYF. CDR3 bases: TGTGCCAGCAGCTTTCGACGACAGGGGGGCGAGCAGTACTTC.

This sequence joins TRBV5-1 and TRBJ2-7; 7 nucleotides line up with TRBD1. The CDR3 runs to 13 residues. With V trimmed by 4 bases and J by 3 bases, 4 bases remained unmatched. CDR1 is SGHRS and CDR2 is YFSETQ in the germline V gene. The CDR3, as DNA: TGCGCCAGCAGCCGGGACAGCTTCTACGAGCAGTACTTC. This gives the protein CASSRDSFYEQYF. The variable domain in full, completed from reference TRBV5-1 and TRBJ2-7, reads KAGVTQTPRYLIKTRGQQVTLSCSPISGHRSVSWYQQTPGQGLQFLFEYFSETQRNKGNFPGRFSGRQFSNSRSEMNVSTLELGDSALYLCASSRDSFYEQYFGPGTRLTVT.

This chain links TRBV7-6 with TRBJ1-5; TRBD1 aligns across 8 bases. Per the germline V gene, CDR1 is SGHVS and CDR2 is FNYEAQ. CDR3 size: 14 residues. V dropped 5 bases and J dropped 5; count of bases not matched to a gene: 5. CDR3 nucleotide sequence: TGTGCCAGCAGCCCCGGGACAGGAGATCAGCCCCAGCATTTT. Amino acid sequence: CASSPGTGDQPQHF.

This chain uses TRBV5-6 with TRBJ2-1, with D possibly TRBD1 on 5 matching bases. The V end was cut by 1 base, the J end by 9 bases, with 5 bases between. The CDR3 is 11 residues long. Germline CDR1 SGHDT, CDR2 YYEEEE. The CDR3 DNA follows: TGTGCCAGCAGCTTGAGGGGTGAGCAGTTCTTC. This codes for CASSLRGEQFF.

J is TRBJ2-7 and V is TRBV19; the match to TRBD2 covers 8 bases. V lost 6 bases to trimming and J lost 5 bases; unmatched junction nucleotides: 12. The length of the CDR3 is 15 residues. Per germline, CDR1 LNHDA and CDR2 SQIVND (reference sequence). Here the CDR3 reads CASRGSGGLRDEQYF. The CDR3 nucleotides are TGTGCCAGTAGAGGGTCGGGGGGGCTTCGAGACGAGCAGTACTTC.

The chain combines TRBV9 with TRBJ2-1, with D maybe TRBD2 (7 bases). The V gene's germline CDR1 is SGDLS and CDR2 YYNGEE. This CDR3 contains 15 residues. The ends were cut back, 6 bases at V and 1 base at J, with 14 bases in the middle. The CDR3 DNA reads TGTGCCAGCACGGGGGGCGGGACTTCCTACAATGAGCAGTTCTTC. Its protein product is CASTGGGTSYNEQFF.

The chain couples TRBV5-8 to TRBJ2-1; D is perhaps TRBD1 (6 bases). CDR1 is SGHTS, CDR2 YDEGEE, per germline. The CDR3 spans 15 residues. Deletions cut 0 bases from V and 2 bases from J, with 9 bases between. This CDR3 is CASSLVRGAYNEQFF. DNA of the CDR3: TGTGCCAGCAGCTTGGTCAGGGGAGCCTACAATGAGCAGTTCTTC.

V and J are TRBV7-8 and TRBJ2-1, with 8 bases identical to TRBD1. This CDR3 comprises 15 residues. The ends lost 3 bases at V and 0 bases at J; junction bases unmatched: 1. Germline CDR1 is SGHVS and CDR2 is FQNEAQ. CDR3 DNA: TGTGCCAGCAGCTTGGGGACAGGCTCCTACAATGAGCAGTTCTTC. It specifies CASSLGTGSYNEQFF.

The rearrangement joins TRBV11-1 to TRBJ1-6; D not resolved. With 1 base removed from V and 0 bases from J, the gap between germline ends came to 7 bases. Germline V CDR1 and CDR2: SGHAT, FQDESV (reference sequence). The CDR3 sequence is 16 residues long. Here the CDR3 DNA reads TGTGCCAGCAGCTTAGACTGGAGCTCCTATAATTCACCCCTCCACTTT. Translating gives CASSLDWSSYNSPLHF. The variable domain in full, with the rest retrieved from reference TRBV11-1 and TRBJ1-6, is EAEVAQSPRYKITEKSQAVAFWCDPISGHATLYWYRQILGQGPELLVQFQDESVVDDSQLPKDRFSAERLKGVDSTLKIQPAELGDSAMYLCASSLDWSSYNSPLHFGNGTRLTVT.

The chain combines TRBV2 with TRBJ2-5; D might be TRBD2 (5 bases). V was cut by 6 bases and J by 7 bases, with 15 bases left in between. This CDR3 comprises 13 residues. Germline V gives CDR1 SNHLY, CDR2 FYNNEI. CDR3 bases: TGTGCCAGCAGGCCAGACGGGGTGGGGACCCAGTACTTC. It yields the protein CASRPDGVGTQYF.

The chain uses TRBV19 and TRBJ1-2; TRBD1 matches 8 bases. Trimming removed 4 bases from V and 0 bases from J; junction bases left unmatched: 4. The CDR3 consists of 15 residues. CDR1 and CDR2 from the germline V gene are LNHDA and SQIVND (reference sequence). CDR3 coding DNA: TGTGCCAGTAGTACACGGACAGGGTCTAACTATGGCTACACCTTC. Protein sequence: CASSTRTGSNYGYTF. The whole variable domain, filled in from reference TRBV19 and TRBJ1-2, reads DGGITQSPKYLFRKEGQNVTLSCEQNLNHDAMYWYRQDPGQGLRLIYYSQIVNDFQKGDIAEGYSVSREKKESFPLTVTSAQKNPTAFYLCASSTRTGSNYGYTFGSGTRLTVV.